This T cell receptor beta chain was captured in a study of technical replicates of blood from several donors. The protocol was immunoSEQ multiplex PCR, while the TCRdb copy is restricted to in-frame clones and leaves out a portion. Seen here are some 49,000 clones, about 90% observed once, and the top ten hold 3% to 5%. The germline gives CDR1 MDHEN, CDR2 SYDVKM. Trimming left V 3 bases short and J 0 bases short, with 12 bases between. The CDR3 contains 16 residues. This clonotype originated in a human donor in good health. Some clones in this sample may be carry-over from other donors' samples. Sample: PBMCs. The V call is TRBV28, the J call TRBJ1-5; D remains unclear. The CDR3 DNA follows: TGTGCCAGCAGTTTCGGTGCAATAAATAGCAATCAGCCCCAGCATTTT. This translates into CASSFGAINSNQPQHF.